Listed here are 20 T cell receptor beta chains from one sample, sequenced in a study of blood T cells in healthy people across ages. The use of a sample-barcoded 5' primer and a J-beta primer mix characterized a second PCR of roughly 6 to 12 cycles. From the 5' RACE reads, TCRdb called clonotypes with MiXCR, one entry per CDR3 protein. In the table there are approximately 360,000 distinct CDR3 sequences, 52% of which are singletons. Sequencing was carried out using blood. These receptors were taken from a man aged 55 to 69 in good health.

The J gene is TRBJ2-5, the V gene TRBV6-2 or TRBV6-3; 14 nucleotides match TRBD2. V gave up 6 bases and J gave up 11 bases; unmatched junction bases: 11. Per germline, CDR1 MNHEY and CDR2 SVGEGT. The CDR3 is made up of 15 amino acids. The chain's CDR3 is CASRPGLAGVNEQYF. Written as DNA, the CDR3 is TGTGCCAGCAGACCGGGACTAGCGGGAGTGAATGAGCAGTACTTC.

Comments on this clonotype: With a much larger clone just one base away, this may be a read error. The CDR3 is CARTGTGPYGYTF. The CDR3 DNA follows: TGTGCCCGCACCGGGACAGGGCCTTATGGCTACACCTTC. This chain joins TRBV7-2 and TRBJ1-2; 9 bases match TRBD1. The CDR3 spans 13 residues. Germline CDR1 SGHTA, CDR2 FQGNSA. The V gene end was trimmed by 11 bases and the J gene end by 5 bases; junction bases not matched to a gene: 9. Combining the CDR3 with reference TRBV7-2 and TRBJ1-2 gives the whole variable domain GAGVSQSPSNKVTEKGKDVELRCDPISGHTALYWYRQSLGQGLEFLIYFQGNSAPDKSGLPSDRFSAERTGGSVSTLTIQRTQQEDSAVYLCARTGTGPYGYTFGSGTRLTVV.

This clonotype has ten or more counts. Sequence at one end of the junction differs from germline and may be a read error. The rearrangement uses TRBV27 and TRBJ2-1; D is perhaps TRBD1 (5 bases). The CDR3 is made up of 13 amino acids. Germline V gene data show CDR1 as MNHEY and CDR2 as SMNVEV (reference sequence). The CDR3 region is CASSVSDNNEQFF. As DNA, the CDR3 is TGTGCCAGCAGTGTATCGGACAACAATGAGCAGTTCTTC.

The rearrangement links TRBV6-5 to TRBJ2-6; D unresolved. The CDR3 totals 15 residues. The V gene's germline CDR1 is MNHEY and CDR2 SVGAGI. Trimming pared 6 bases from V and 1 base from J, leaving 10 bases between. CDR3: CASRRTVSGANVLTF. In DNA form, the CDR3 reads TGTGCCAGCAGGCGGACCGTGTCTGGGGCCAACGTCCTGACTTTC.

This clonotype has only a few counts. The genes are TRBV28 and TRBJ2-1, with a possible D match to TRBD2 (7 bases). Per the germline V gene, CDR1 is MDHEN and CDR2 is SYDVKM. V was pared by 4 bases and J by 8 bases, with 15 bases between. The CDR3 has 14 amino acids. The CDR3: CASSSRGAQDEQFF. The CDR3 DNA sequence: TGTGCCAGCAGTTCTCGGGGGGCCCAGGATGAGCAGTTCTTC. Variable domain in full (rest from reference TRBV28 and TRBJ2-1): DVKVTQSSRYLVKRTGEKVFLECVQDMDHENMFWYRQDPGLGLRLIYFSYDVKMKEKGDIPEGYSVSREKKERFSLILESASTNQTSMYLCASSSRGAQDEQFFGPGTRLTVL.

The CDR3 DNA is TGCAGCGTTGTATTTCAGGGGGCAAGGACCTACGAGCAGTACTTC. Amino acids: CSVVFQGARTYEQYF. The rearrangement links TRBV29-1 to TRBJ2-1; 8 bases agree with TRBD1. The J call is in doubt because the DNA end fits TRBJ2-7 better. CDR1 SQVTM and CDR2 ANQGSEA come from the germline V gene. The CDR3 runs 15 residues.

The genes are TRBV10-3 and TRBJ2-7; 8 bases align to TRBD2. After removal of 4 bases from V and 3 bases from J, the junction contained 5 bases not matched to a gene. The CDR3 contains 14 residues. Germline V gene lookup returns CDR1 ENHRY and CDR2 SYGVKD. CDR3 DNA: TGTGCCATCAGTGCGGGACTAGATGTCTACGAGCAGTACTTC. Translation gives CAISAGLDVYEQYF.

This clonotype is a singleton in its sample. The chain couples TRBV29-1 to TRBJ2-7; 7 nucleotides line up with TRBD2. The CDR3 totals 10 residues. Germline CDR1 is SQVTM and CDR2 is ANQGSEA. The J segment lost 9 bases and the V segment lost 4 bases, leaving 3 bases of the junction unmatched. CDR3 loop: CSVGGEGQYF. The CDR3 coding sequence is TGCAGCGTTGGCGGGGAGGGGCAGTACTTC.

The CDR3 DNA follows: TGTGCCAGCTACTCCAGTCCCCTCGAAGGGGTGATGTACGAGCAGTACTTC. Amino acids: CASYSSPLEGVMYEQYF. This sequence joins TRBV25-1 and TRBJ2-7, with TRBD1 as a possible D gene (5 bases). The CDR3 is 17 residues long. Trimming removed 8 bases at V and 4 bases at J, with 27 bases between. Germline V lookup: CDR1 MGHDK, CDR2 SYGVNS.

The chain employs TRBV2 and TRBJ2-4; D might be TRBD1 (6 bases). CDR3 size: 14 residues. The ends were cut back, 1 base at V and 7 bases at J, with 11 bases in the middle. Germline CDR1 reads SNHLY; CDR2 reads FYNNEI. The CDR3 region has the DNA TGTGCCAGCAGTGAAGGGACAGCCCTGAACATTCAGTACTTC. Amino acid sequence: CASSEGTALNIQYF.

This clonotype was observed once. This chain links TRBV6-5 with TRBJ2-5, with 11 bases lining up with TRBD2. With V trimmed by 6 bases and J by 0 bases, 6 bases remained unmatched. The CDR3 has 16 amino acids. Looked up from germline, CDR1 is MNHEY and CDR2 is SVGAGI. DNA of the CDR3: TGTGCCAGCAGCTTTACTAGCGGGGGTAACCAAGAGACCCAGTACTTC. Its translation: CASSFTSGGNQETQYF.

The chain carries TRBV27 and TRBJ2-1; tentatively, D is TRBD2 (6 bases). V gave up 8 bases and J gave up 9 bases, with 17 bases separating them. CDR1 and CDR2 (germline): MNHEY, SMNVEV (reference sequence). This CDR3 region has 13 residues. CDR3: CASRDFSVGEQFF. CDR3 coding DNA: TGTGCCAGCCGGGACTTTTCGGTTGGTGAGCAGTTCTTC.

The gene calls are TRBV20-1 and TRBJ1-6, with D perhaps matching TRBD1 (6 bases). The V and J ends lost 5 bases and 0 bases respectively, with 11 bases between them. The CDR3 spans 15 residues. Germline V gene data show CDR1 as DFQATT and CDR2 as SNEGSKA (reference sequence). The CDR3 region is CSAAQGSSYNSPLHF. For the CDR3, the DNA is TGCAGTGCTGCTCAGGGGAGCTCCTATAATTCACCCCTCCACTTT.

V is TRBV5-1 and J is TRBJ1-2; TRBD1 might be the D (5 bases). V lost 0 bases to trimming and J lost 3 bases, with 12 bases between them. Germline CDR1 SGHRS, CDR2 YFSETQ. The length of the CDR3 is 15 residues. CDR3 bases: TGCGCCAGCAGCTTGGGGGGCTCGGGTGACTATGGCTACACCTTC. As protein: CASSLGGSGDYGYTF.

The chain has TRBV7-9 and TRBJ1-4; D is ambiguous. This CDR3 has 12 amino acids. In germline, CDR1 is SEHNR, CDR2 FQNEAQ (reference sequence). V lost 3 bases and J 6 bases, leaving 5 bases between the germline ends. CDR3 DNA sequence: TGTGCCAGCAGCTTGGGCCATGAAAAACTGTTTTTT. Amino acid sequence: CASSLGHEKLFF.

This clonotype showed up just a few times. The V gene is TRBV7-6, the J gene TRBJ2-3; no clear D gene. V lost 1 base and J 4 bases, leaving 9 bases between the germline ends. This CDR3 region has 14 residues. Germline CDR1 SGHVS, CDR2 FNYEAQ. The DNA of the CDR3 is TGTGCCAGCAGCTTAGGGCCACAGCCAGATACGCAGTATTTT. It codes for CASSLGPQPDTQYF.

This clonotype occurred once. V is TRBV5-1 and J is TRBJ2-5, with D tentatively TRBD1 or TRBD2 (5 bases each). Between the trimmed V and J ends, which lost 6 bases and 0 bases, there was a span of 9 bases. Germline V gene sequence: CDR1 SGHRS, CDR2 YFSETQ. CDR3 length: 13 residues. DNA for the CDR3: TGCGCCAGCATCTGGGGACACCAAGAGACCCAGTACTTC. It encodes CASIWGHQETQYF.

This clonotype turned up a few times. The chain employs TRBV3-1 and TRBJ2-1; D may correspond to TRBD1 or TRBD2 (6 bases each). CDR1 and CDR2 from the germline V gene are LGHDT and YNNKEL (reference sequence). The CDR3 is 19 residues long. Trimming took off 0 bases at V and 3 bases at J, with 21 bases between the two ends. CDR3 loop: CASSQDGPSRGPFYNEQFF. CDR3 sequence (DNA): TGTGCCAGCAGCCAAGATGGTCCTAGTCGGGGGCCTTTCTACAATGAGCAGTTCTTC.

The chain couples TRBV7-8 to TRBJ1-2, with 7 positions matching TRBD1. Germline-derived CDR1 and CDR2 are SGHVS and FQNEAQ. Unmatched junction bases numbered 9, after V lost 5 bases and J lost 6 bases. There are 14 residues in the CDR3. For the CDR3, the DNA is TGTGCCAGCAGCCGCCTTGACAGGGAAGATGGCTACACCTTC. As protein: CASSRLDREDGYTF.

This clonotype was observed a few times. The rearrangement uses TRBV28 and TRBJ2-3, with a weak D call TRBD2 (5 bases). CDR1 is MDHEN and CDR2 is SYDVKM in the germline V gene. Between the trimmed V and J ends, which lost 3 bases and 1 base, there was a span of 17 bases. CDR3 length: 17 residues. The CDR3 loop reads CASSFRETLPGTDTQYF. In DNA form, the CDR3 reads TGTGCCAGCAGTTTTCGGGAAACCCTCCCTGGCACAGATACGCAGTATTTT.